These 17 T cell receptor beta chains came from one sample sequenced in a study of naive and memory T cell subsets (dated by TCRdb to 2017 to 2019). Libraries were prepared through UMI-ligation and nested PCR. Sequencing took place on an Illumina MiSeq. An equimolar mix of two oligonucleotides covering both TRBC1 and TRBC2 was used as the beta constant-region primer. Four rounds of PCR, combining the SP2 primer with nested alpha and beta constant-region primers, were used to amplify the ligated cDNA. Through fastp at Q25 and MiXCR, TCRdb rebuilt clones from the public reads, retaining in-frame beta chains. Duplicate CDR3 protein sequences are folded into a single record with the most common DNA and genes. The sample has about 120,000 distinct CDR3 sequences on record, around 35% of them singletons. The top ten hold 0.9% of the sample. The specimen was central memory CD4+ T cells from blood. This specimen's cell subset or site label, per the study, means: central memory, CD45RA- CD27+. The receptors shown here come from a human donor in good health.

This clonotype was detected only once. V is TRBV5-1 and J is TRBJ2-1; a possible D gene is TRBD1 (6 bases). The V end lost 3 bases, the J end lost 4 bases, and 14 bases lay between the germline ends. The CDR3 contains 15 residues. Germline CDR1 reads SGHRS; CDR2 reads YFSETQ. The CDR3 loop is CASSSQGTSYNEQFF. CDR3 nucleotide sequence: TGCGCCAGCAGCTCCCAGGGGACATCTTACAATGAGCAGTTCTTC.

The genes are TRBV10-3 and TRBJ2-7, with D maybe TRBD2 (6 bases). CDR1 is ENHRY, CDR2 SYGVKD, per germline. V dropped 2 bases and J dropped 6 bases, with 17 bases sitting between them. The CDR3 is 15 amino acids. The CDR3 DNA sequence: TGTGCCATCAGTGAGCGGAGGGATGGGGTCGGCGAGCAGTACTTC. Translation: CAISERRDGVGEQYF.

This chain connects TRBV7-3 to TRBJ2-7; weak D call: TRBD2 (6 bases). Trimming stripped 3 bases from V and 5 bases from J, with 11 bases between. Germline CDR1 and CDR2: SGHTA and FQGTGA. CDR3 length equals 13 residues. The CDR3 DNA is TGTGCCAGCAGCTTGGGGGGAGCCCACGAGCAGTACTTC. Translation: CASSLGGAHEQYF.

J is TRBJ2-5 and V is TRBV29-1; 8 nucleotides line up with TRBD1. V dropped 6 bases and J dropped 2; count of bases not matched to a gene: 11. Per the germline V gene, CDR1 is SQVTM and CDR2 is ANQGSEA. The CDR3 is made up of 15 amino acids. The CDR3 loop reads CSVEKQGGPQETQYF. Here the CDR3 DNA reads TGCAGCGTGGAAAAACAGGGGGGCCCGCAAGAGACCCAGTACTTC.

A few counts support this clonotype. This sequence joins TRBV18 and TRBJ2-2; possibly TRBD2 for D (5 bases). The germline gives CDR1 KGHSH, CDR2 LQKENI. V dropped 3 bases and J dropped 3 bases, with 11 bases sitting between them. This CDR3 has 15 amino acids. CDR3 sequence: CASSPRLKDTGELFF. DNA for the CDR3: TGTGCCAGCTCACCCCGACTAAAGGACACCGGGGAGCTGTTTTTT.

The rearrangement links TRBV28 to TRBJ2-7; no firm D call. The CDR3 runs 13 residues. Germline CDR1 MDHEN, CDR2 SYDVKM. Deletions cut 2 bases from V and 2 bases from J, with 7 bases between. CDR3 protein: CASSLGSPYEQYF. In DNA, the CDR3 is TGTGCCAGCAGTTTAGGCAGCCCCTACGAGCAGTACTTC. The full variable domain, with the rest looked up from reference TRBV28 and TRBJ2-7, is DVKVTQSSRYLVKRTGEKVFLECVQDMDHENMFWYRQDPGLGLRLIYFSYDVKMKEKGDIPEGYSVSREKKERFSLILESASTNQTSMYLCASSLGSPYEQYFGPGTRLTVT.

The CDR3 DNA reads TGTGCCAGCACCGCCCTAGACAGCCTCTACGAGCAGTACTTC. Amino acid sequence: CASTALDSLYEQYF. The chain links TRBV2 to TRBJ2-7, with D perhaps TRBD1 (5 bases). Germline CDR1 reads SNHLY; CDR2 reads FYNNEI. V gave up 7 bases and J gave up 3 bases, with 16 bases separating them. CDR3 length: 14 amino acids.

This clonotype was seen only a few times. Written as DNA, the CDR3 is TGTGCCAGCAGTCTCGGTGGACAGGGGATGGAGACCCAGTACTTC. This codes for CASSLGGQGMETQYF. This chain uses TRBV12-3 or TRBV12-4 with TRBJ2-5, with 9 bases fitting TRBD1. This CDR3 contains 15 residues. J gave up 5 bases and V 5 bases, and 9 bases lay outside the gene matches.

The genes are TRBV6-1 and TRBJ1-2; D not certain. Trimming left V 6 bases short and J 2 bases short, with 10 bases between. Germline V gives CDR1 MNHNS, CDR2 SASEGT. The CDR3 runs to 13 residues. The CDR3, as DNA: TGTGCCAGCAGCTACCGAGACAACTATGGCTACACCTTC. This gives the protein CASSYRDNYGYTF.

V and J are TRBV7-2 and TRBJ2-1; 7 positions match TRBD2. After removal of 1 base from V and 0 bases from J, the junction contained 3 bases not matched to a gene. The CDR3 loop spans 16 amino acids. Germline lookup yields CDR1 SGHTA and CDR2 FQGNSA. Here the CDR3 DNA reads TGTGCCAGCAGCTTAGATGGCGGGAGCTCCTACAATGAGCAGTTCTTC. It specifies CASSLDGGSSYNEQFF.

The rearrangement links TRBV28 to TRBJ2-7; 9 bases line up with TRBD1. Per germline, CDR1 MDHEN and CDR2 SYDVKM. This CDR3 has 15 residues. The junction had 10 bases not matched to a gene; V was cut back by 5 bases and J by 5 bases. CDR3 loop: CASSTGGLGSHEQYF. In nucleotides, the CDR3 is TGTGCCAGCAGTACAGGGGGCCTTGGGAGCCACGAGCAGTACTTC.

The rearrangement uses TRBV28 and TRBJ2-1; D gene uncertain. The V and J ends lost 5 bases and 0 bases respectively, with 11 bases between them. CDR1 and CDR2 (germline): MDHEN, SYDVKM. This CDR3 is built from 15 residues. The DNA for the CDR3 is TGTGCCAGCAGTCCCCTGCTCAACTCCTACAATGAGCAGTTCTTC. This translates into CASSPLLNSYNEQFF.

J is TRBJ2-7 and V is TRBV3-1; 7 bases are shared with TRBD1. CDR1 is LGHDT, CDR2 YNNKEL, per germline (reference sequence). The CDR3 has 15 amino acids. V lost 9 bases, J lost 4 bases, and 15 bases stayed unmatched. CDR3 bases: TGTGCCAGTCTCATCGCCGGGACAGCCTATTACGAGCAGTACTTC. It is translated as CASLIAGTAYYEQYF.

This sequence joins TRBV7-8 and TRBJ2-6; D gene unclear. CDR3 length equals 17 residues. Trimming left V 2 bases short and J 2 bases short, with 13 bases between. Germline V gene lookup returns CDR1 SGHVS and CDR2 FQNEAQ. CDR3 DNA sequence: TGTGCCAGCAGCTTAAACGTACGGGCTCCTGGGGCCAACGTCCTGACTTTC. It codes for CASSLNVRAPGANVLTF.

This clonotype has only a few counts. The genes are TRBV9 and TRBJ1-1; D uncertain. V was cut by 4 bases and J by 1 base, with 8 bases left in between. Germline V gene data show CDR1 as SGDLS and CDR2 as YYNGEE. The CDR3 is 13 residues long. CDR3 sequence: CASSITQNTEAFF. The CDR3 region has the DNA TGTGCCAGCAGCATTACACAGAACACTGAAGCTTTCTTT.

This clonotype was observed once. V gene TRBV6-1 combines with J gene TRBJ2-7; possibly TRBD2 for D (5 bases). CDR1 and CDR2 from the germline V gene are MNHNS and SASEGT. This CDR3 region has 12 residues. V lost 4 bases and J lost 4, with 8 bases in between. CDR3 sequence (DNA): TGTGCCAGCAGTGGGACTTGGTACGAGCAGTACTTC. Translated: CASSGTWYEQYF.

V usage is TRBV28 and J usage is TRBJ1-5, with unresolved D. Trimming left V 3 bases short and J 7 bases short, with 7 bases between. The CDR3 totals 12 residues. The germline gives CDR1 MDHEN, CDR2 SYDVKM. The CDR3 DNA is TGTGCCAGCAGTTTTCGGCGGCAGCCCCAGCATTTT. It yields the protein CASSFRRQPQHF.